One sample yielded the 27 T cell receptor beta chains listed below, sequenced in a study of cytomegalovirus exposure and HLA in healthy donors. The PCR had 60 Vbeta and 13 Jbeta primers. Sequenced by immunoSEQ multiplex PCR; TCRdb stores in-frame clones only, minus some. The sample includes around 160,000 clones, about 72% seen only once; the top ten take approximately 1.5%. Sequenced sample: PBMCs. The source of these receptors is a male donor in good health and CMV-seronegative.

V and J are TRBV5-1 and TRBJ2-5, with 7 bases that match TRBD2. The CDR3 is 14 amino acids. Trimming took 4 bases from V and 5 from J; bases not matched to a gene: 8. Germline V gives CDR1 SGHRS, CDR2 YFSETQ. Written as DNA, the CDR3 is TGCGCCAGCAGCCCCCCCGGGGGGTCGGAGACCCAGTACTTC. It codes for CASSPPGGSETQYF.

The gene calls are TRBV6-1 and TRBJ2-7; D unresolved. The ends were cut back, 2 bases at V and 5 bases at J, with 10 bases in the middle. From germline, CDR1 is MNHNS and CDR2 SASEGT. CDR3 length equals 13 residues. The CDR3: CASSELSGHEQYF. The CDR3 DNA sequence: TGTGCCAGCAGTGAACTGTCAGGCCACGAGCAGTACTTC.

This clone has more than one count but fewer than ten. The gene calls are TRBV28 and TRBJ1-2; the match to TRBD1 covers 8 bases. The CDR3 covers 14 residues. The junction had 6 bases not matched to a gene; V was cut back by 5 bases and J by 4 bases. Germline CDR1 and CDR2: MDHEN and SYDVKM. CDR3 nucleotides: TGTGCCAGCAGTATTCAGGGGGCGGGCTATGGCTACACCTTC. Its translation: CASSIQGAGYGYTF.

The chain employs TRBV7-3 and TRBJ2-5, with no clear D. CDR3 size: 15 residues. Trimming stripped 0 bases from V and 0 bases from J, with 8 bases between. Germline V gene sequence: CDR1 SGHTA, CDR2 FQGTGA. The CDR3 bases are TGTGCCAGCAGCTTAACGGCGAGGTACCAAGAGACCCAGTACTTC. Its translation is CASSLTARYQETQYF.

The gene calls are TRBV5-4 and TRBJ2-5, with D possibly matching TRBD2 (6 bases). V was shortened by 0 bases and J by 4 bases, with 13 bases between the two germline ends. The CDR3 length is 15 residues. Looked up from germline, CDR1 is SGHNT and CDR2 is YYREEE (reference sequence). In nucleotides, the CDR3 is TGTGCCAGCAGCTTGGTGGCGGGATTGGGAGAGACCCAGTACTTC. Translating gives CASSLVAGLGETQYF.

This chain links TRBV4-1 with TRBJ2-7; 12 bases are shared with TRBD2. The germline gives CDR1 MGHRA, CDR2 YSYEKL. Trimming removed 1 base from V and 5 bases from J; junction bases left unmatched: 3. The CDR3 extends over 15 amino acids. Written as DNA, the CDR3 is TGCGCCAGCAGCCAAGTTCTAGCGGGAGGGGACGAGCAGTACTTC. Translating it yields CASSQVLAGGDEQYF.

CDR3 nucleotides: TGTGCCAGCAGCCGGACTAGCGGGAGGGAAGAGACCCAGTACTTC. It specifies CASSRTSGREETQYF. The rearrangement uses TRBV7-9 and TRBJ2-5, with TRBD2 identical over 15 bases. The CDR3 consists of 15 residues. Trimming took 5 bases from V and 3 from J; bases not matched to a gene: 1. Per the germline V gene, CDR1 is SEHNR and CDR2 is FQNEAQ (reference sequence).

This chain uses TRBV4-1 with TRBJ1-2; maybe TRBD1 (5 bases). The germline V gene encodes CDR1 MGHRA and CDR2 YSYEKL. The CDR3 totals 15 residues. The V gene lost 1 base and the J gene lost 8 bases, with 17 bases spanning the gap. CDR3 region: CASSQGGTGLGGYTF. As DNA, the CDR3 is TGCGCCAGCAGCCAAGGAGGCACAGGCTTGGGAGGCTACACCTTC.

The chain has TRBV6-1 and TRBJ2-5, with 7 bases lining up with TRBD1. The J call is uncertain, as TRBJ2-7 better fits the DNA end. This CDR3 spans 13 amino acids. Germline V gives CDR1 MNHNS, CDR2 SASEGT. CDR3 coding DNA: TGTGCCAGCAGGGGGACAGACAACTACGAGCAGTACTTC. This translates into CASRGTDNYEQYF.

The genes are TRBV29-1 and TRBJ2-3; maybe TRBD1 (6 bases). V was clipped by 5 bases and J by 1 base, with 7 bases between them. Germline CDR1 is SQVTM and CDR2 is ANQGSEA. The CDR3 is made up of 12 amino acids. The CDR3 coding sequence is TGCAGCGTTTCAGGGGGCACAGATACGCAGTATTTT. Protein: CSVSGGTDTQYF.

The chain links TRBV5-1 to TRBJ1-1, with a tentative D call TRBD1 (5 bases). The CDR3 is 14 residues long. From germline, CDR1 is SGHRS and CDR2 YFSETQ. The V and J ends lost 4 bases and 5 bases respectively, with 15 bases between them. Written as DNA, the CDR3 is TGCGCCAGCAGCGACAGCTTGGCCTGGACTGAAGCTTTCTTT. Translating gives CASSDSLAWTEAFF.

There are many counts of this clone. Other DNA sequences in the sample encode the same CDR3. This chain links TRBV6-5 with TRBJ1-1, with 9 positions matching TRBD1. The germline gives CDR1 MNHEY, CDR2 SVGAGI. CDR3 length equals 15 residues. After removal of 0 bases from V and 3 bases from J, the junction contained 2 bases not matched to a gene. CDR3 nucleotide sequence: TGTGCCAGCAGTTACTCGAGGACAGGGGACACTGAAGCTTTCTTT. Protein: CASSYSRTGDTEAFF.

The J gene is TRBJ1-1, the V gene TRBV29-1, with 7 nucleotides matching TRBD1. Germline trimming cut 7 bases from V and 0 bases from J; bases unmatched to any gene: 8. The germline gives CDR1 SQVTM, CDR2 ANQGSEA. The CDR3 runs 14 residues. The CDR3 here is CSGRQGRMNTEAFF. CDR3 coding DNA: TGCAGCGGACGACAGGGCCGGATGAACACTGAAGCTTTCTTT.

The J gene is TRBJ2-3, the V gene TRBV14, with D maybe TRBD1 (6 bases). This CDR3 contains 14 residues. With 3 bases removed from V and 3 bases from J, the gap between germline ends came to 10 bases. Per the germline V gene, CDR1 is SGHDN and CDR2 is FVKESK. CDR3 loop: CASSHIQGTDTQYF. The CDR3 region has the DNA TGTGCCAGCAGCCATATCCAGGGGACAGATACGCAGTATTTT.

The J gene is TRBJ2-7, the V gene TRBV19, with 7 positions matching TRBD2. Germline assignment: CDR1 LNHDA and CDR2 SQIVND (reference sequence). V lost 2 bases to trimming and J lost 1 base; unmatched junction nucleotides: 2. The CDR3 covers 14 residues. The CDR3 DNA reads as TGTGCCAGTAGTATAATCGGGGGGTCCTACGAGCAGTACTTC. Translation: CASSIIGGSYEQYF.

This chain uses TRBV27 with TRBJ2-5; D is possibly TRBD2 (6 bases). This CDR3 contains 13 residues. CDR1 and CDR2 from the germline V gene are MNHEY and SMNVEV (reference sequence). The germline V and J ends were trimmed by 6 bases and 5 bases, with 13 bases remaining between them. The CDR3 sequence is CASRPTGVETQYF. The CDR3 DNA follows: TGTGCCAGCAGACCCACGGGAGTGGAGACCCAGTACTTC.

This clone was detected only once. This rearrangement joins TRBV6-5 to TRBJ1-3, with D unclear. Trimming pared 0 bases from V and 4 bases from J, leaving 7 bases between. Germline V gene sequence: CDR1 MNHEY, CDR2 SVGAGI. The CDR3 spans 14 residues. The CDR3 loop is CASSYSSTGNTIYF. The CDR3 region has the DNA TGTGCCAGCAGTTACTCGAGTACCGGAAACACCATATATTTT.

The V gene is TRBV7-2, the J gene TRBJ2-7, with TRBD2 matching 10 bases. V dropped 5 bases and J dropped 4; count of bases not matched to a gene: 14. The CDR3 consists of 17 residues. From germline, CDR1 is SGHTA and CDR2 FQGNSA. This chain's CDR3 is CASSDGAGGPGGYEQYF. As DNA, the CDR3 is TGTGCCAGCAGCGACGGAGCGGGAGGGCCGGGAGGGTACGAGCAGTACTTC.

This chain connects TRBV5-1 to TRBJ2-1, with 12 bases aligning to TRBD2. Trimming removed 3 bases from V and 10 bases from J; junction bases left unmatched: 11. The V gene's germline CDR1 is SGHRS and CDR2 YFSETQ. This CDR3 is built from 16 residues. DNA of the CDR3: TGCGCCAGCAGCTCGGGACTAGCGGGCCCAACGGGGGAGCAGTTCTTC. Its protein is CASSSGLAGPTGEQFF.

V usage is TRBV4-3 and J usage is TRBJ1-2; 7 bases are shared with TRBD1. This CDR3 spans 15 amino acids. Germline loops: CDR1 LGHNA, CDR2 YSLEER. Trimming at V came to 1 base and at J to 0 bases, leaving 2 bases not matched to a gene. The chain's CDR3 is CASSQAGTANYGYTF. For the CDR3, the DNA is TGCGCCAGCAGCCAAGCCGGGACAGCTAACTATGGCTACACCTTC.

The chain uses TRBV7-2 and TRBJ2-1; possible D gene TRBD2, 6 bases. The CDR3 has 13 amino acids. Trimming took off 5 bases at V and 5 bases at J, with 10 bases between the two ends. Germline V CDR1 and CDR2: SGHTA, FQGNSA. CDR3 region: CASSKGLDNEQFF. CDR3 DNA sequence: TGTGCCAGCAGCAAGGGACTCGACAATGAGCAGTTCTTC.

This chain connects TRBV2 to TRBJ2-7; D not certain. Germline CDR1 and CDR2: SNHLY and FYNNEI. CDR3 length: 13 residues. Deletions cut 3 bases from V and 0 bases from J, with 6 bases between. DNA for the CDR3: TGTGCCAGCAGTGAGTTATTCTCCTACGAGCAGTACTTC. Protein: CASSELFSYEQYF. Supplemented by reference TRBV2 and TRBJ2-7, the full variable domain reads EPEVTQTPSHQVTQMGQEVILRCVPISNHLYFYWYRQILGQKVEFLVSFYNNEISEKSEIFDDQFSVERPDGSNFTLKIRSTKLEDSAMYFCASSELFSYEQYFGPGTRLTVT.

This clone has just one count. The V call is TRBV21-1, the J call TRBJ2-1; TRBD2, the table's D call, was not compared with the DNA. TRBV21-1 is annotated as a pseudogene. This CDR3 has 13 amino acids. CDR3 region: CASSKASENKQFF. CDR3 DNA: TGTGCCAGCAGCAAAGCGAGCGAGAATAAGCAGTTCTTC.

The genes are TRBV6-5 and TRBJ1-3; no clear D. The V gene lost 4 bases and the J gene lost 1 base, with 8 bases spanning the gap. Germline CDR1 MNHEY, CDR2 SVGAGI. This CDR3 region has 14 residues. The CDR3 region is CASSFLGSGNTIYF. CDR3 DNA: TGTGCCAGCAGTTTCCTAGGATCTGGAAACACCATATATTTT.

The V gene is TRBV7-6, the J gene TRBJ2-3, with a possible D match to TRBD2 (5 bases). Trimming took 7 bases from V and 4 from J, leaving 15 bases between them. CDR3 length equals 14 residues. CDR1 and CDR2 from the germline V gene are SGHVS and FNYEAQ. The CDR3 DNA follows: TGTGCCAGCATGCGGGCGAATCGGCCAGATACGCAGTATTTT. Translated: CASMRANRPDTQYF. Based on the CDR3 plus reference TRBV7-6 and TRBJ2-3, the full variable domain is GAGVSQSPRYKVTKRGQDVALRCDPISGHVSLYWYRQALGQGPEFLTYFNYEAQQDKSGLPNDRFSAERPEGSISTLTIQRTEQRDSAMYRCASMRANRPDTQYFGPGTRLTVL.

This sequence joins TRBV28 and TRBJ2-5; D might be TRBD2 (6 bases). TRBJ2-7 matches the DNA end more closely, so the J call is doubtful. The CDR3 sequence is 15 residues long. Germline CDR1 reads MDHEN; CDR2 reads SYDVKM. The CDR3 region has the DNA TGTGCCAGCAGTTCCTCTGGGACTTACACCTACGAGCAGTACTTC. It encodes CASSSSGTYTYEQYF.

The V and J genes are TRBV28 and TRBJ1-1; D perhaps matches TRBD1 (6 bases). The CDR3 has 16 amino acids. V shed 6 bases and J shed 1 base, with 18 bases lying between them. In germline, CDR1 is MDHEN, CDR2 SYDVKM. The CDR3 reads CASSTRMTGTNTEAFF. The DNA for the CDR3 is TGTGCCAGCAGCACCAGGATGACAGGTACGAACACTGAAGCTTTCTTT. Supplemented by reference TRBV28 and TRBJ1-1, the full variable domain reads DVKVTQSSRYLVKRTGEKVFLECVQDMDHENMFWYRQDPGLGLRLIYFSYDVKMKEKGDIPEGYSVSREKKERFSLILESASTNQTSMYLCASSTRMTGTNTEAFFGQGTRLTVV.